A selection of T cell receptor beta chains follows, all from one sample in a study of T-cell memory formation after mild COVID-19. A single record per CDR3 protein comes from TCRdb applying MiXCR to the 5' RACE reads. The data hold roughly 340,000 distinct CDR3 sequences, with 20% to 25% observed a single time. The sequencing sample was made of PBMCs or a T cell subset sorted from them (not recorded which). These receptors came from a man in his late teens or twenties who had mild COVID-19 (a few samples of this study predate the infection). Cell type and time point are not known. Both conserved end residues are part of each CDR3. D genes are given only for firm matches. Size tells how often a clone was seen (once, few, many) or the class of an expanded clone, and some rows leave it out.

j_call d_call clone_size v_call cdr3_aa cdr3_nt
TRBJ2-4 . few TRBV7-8 CASSLDETKNIQYF TGTGCCAGCAGTTTAGACGAAACCAAAAACATTCAGTACTTC
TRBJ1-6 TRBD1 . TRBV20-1 CSASPQGASWNSPLHF TGCAGTGCTTCACCACAGGGGGCAAGTTGGAATTCACCCCTCCACTTT
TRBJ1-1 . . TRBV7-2 CASSLRIRGYTEAFF TGTGCCAGCAGCCTACGGATAAGGGGTTACACTGAAGCTTTCTTT
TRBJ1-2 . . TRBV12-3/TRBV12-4 CASSPRQTADYGYTF TGTGCCAGCAGCCCTAGACAGACCGCAGACTATGGCTACACCTTC
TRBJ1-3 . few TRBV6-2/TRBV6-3 CATELAGALENTIYF TGTGCCACGGAACTTGCTGGAGCTCTGGAAAACACCATATATTTT
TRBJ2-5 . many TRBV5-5 CASSTGRLQETQYF TGTGCCAGTTCGACAGGGAGGCTCCAAGAGACCCAGTACTTC
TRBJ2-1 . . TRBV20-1 CSAQRRDEQFF TGCAGTGCTCAACGCCGGGATGAGCAGTTCTTC
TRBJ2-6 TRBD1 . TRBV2 CASVITGTGLSGANVLTF TGTGCCAGCGTTATCACCGGGACAGGCCTCTCTGGGGCCAACGTCCTGACTTTC
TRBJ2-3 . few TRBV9 CASSVGPEGDTQYF TGTGCCAGCAGCGTAGGACCCGAGGGGGATACGCAGTATTTT
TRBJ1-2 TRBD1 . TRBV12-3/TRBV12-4 CASSHTGGYGYTF TGTGCCAGCAGCCACACAGGGGGCTATGGCTACACCTTC
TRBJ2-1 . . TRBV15 CATSRDWNNEQFF TGTGCCACCAGCAGAGATTGGAACAATGAGCAGTTCTTC
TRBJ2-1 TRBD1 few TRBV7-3 CASSLRQGDGSYNEQFF TGTGCCAGCAGCTTAAGGCAGGGGGACGGCTCCTACAATGAGCAGTTCTTC
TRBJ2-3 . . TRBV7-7 CASSSTTSTDTQYF TGTGCCAGCAGCTCAACGACAAGCACAGATACGCAGTATTTT
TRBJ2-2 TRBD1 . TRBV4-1 CASRQQGLLTGELFF TGCGCCAGCAGGCAACAGGGGCTTCTCACCGGGGAGCTGTTTTTT
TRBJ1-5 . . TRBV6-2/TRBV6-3 CASSYGTNQPQHF TGTGCCAGCAGTTACGGCACCAATCAGCCCCAGCATTTT
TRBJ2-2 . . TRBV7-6 CASSWRTVTGELFF TGTGCCAGCAGCTGGAGAACAGTCACCGGGGAGCTGTTTTTT
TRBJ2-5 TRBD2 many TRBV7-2 CASSSLGASGGETQYF TGTGCCAGCAGCTCCCTTGGGGCTAGCGGGGGAGAGACCCAGTACTTC
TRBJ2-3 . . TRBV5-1 CASSFGRIPSTDTQYF TGCGCCAGCAGCTTCGGTCGAATACCTAGCACAGATACGCAGTATTTT
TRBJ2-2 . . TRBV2 CASSVAGTPTTGELFF TGTGCCAGCAGTGTCGCCGGGACCCCCACAACCGGGGAGCTGTTTTTT
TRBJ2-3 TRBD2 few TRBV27 CASTLGGGGTDTQYF TGTGCCAGCACCTTGGGGGGGGGAGGGACAGATACGCAGTATTTT
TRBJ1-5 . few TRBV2 CASSGQSAGEPQHF TGTGCCAGCAGTGGGCAAAGCGCAGGGGAGCCCCAGCATTTT
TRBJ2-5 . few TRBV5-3 CARSLPDIIQYF TGTGCCAGAAGCTTGCCGGACATCATCCAGTACTTC
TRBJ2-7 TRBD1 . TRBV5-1 CASSVVTGDEQYF TGCGCCAGCAGCGTAGTCACAGGGGACGAGCAGTACTTC
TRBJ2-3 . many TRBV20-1 CSGGEPGADTQYF TGCAGCGGAGGTGAACCTGGGGCGGATACGCAGTATTTT
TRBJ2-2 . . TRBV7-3 CASSFDRSTGELFF TGTGCCAGCAGCTTTGACAGGTCCACCGGGGAGCTGTTTTTT
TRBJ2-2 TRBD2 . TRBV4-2 CASSRSSGGPAGELFF TGTGCCAGCAGCCGATCTAGCGGGGGACCCGCCGGGGAGCTGTTTTTT
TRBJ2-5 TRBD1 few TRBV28 CASSFPGQRRETQYF TGTGCCAGCAGTTTTCCGGGACAGCGAAGAGAGACCCAGTACTTC
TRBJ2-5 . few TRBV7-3 CASSFRGFESETQYF TGTGCCAGCAGCTTTCGGGGGTTCGAGTCGGAGACCCAGTACTTC
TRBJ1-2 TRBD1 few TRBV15 CATRETGAGGYTF TGTGCCACCAGGGAGACAGGGGCGGGCGGCTACACCTTC
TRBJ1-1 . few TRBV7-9 CASSYHGQNTEAFF TGTGCCAGCAGCTATCACGGACAGAACACTGAAGCTTTCTTT
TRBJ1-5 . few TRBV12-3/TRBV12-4 CASSTTSSNQPQHF TGTGCCAGCAGTACAACAAGCAGCAATCAGCCCCAGCATTTT
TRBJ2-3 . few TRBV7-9 CASNSGADTQYF TGTGCCAGCAATTCGGGGGCAGATACGCAGTATTTT
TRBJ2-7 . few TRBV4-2 CASSQDLSGADLNHEQYF TGTGCCAGCAGCCAAGATTTGTCAGGGGCCGACCTTAATCACGAGCAGTACTTC
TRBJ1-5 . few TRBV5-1 CASSLDPNQPQHF TGCGCCAGCAGCTTGGATCCCAATCAGCCCCAGCATTTT
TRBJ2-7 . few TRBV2 CASRRDLSYEQYF TGTGCCAGCAGACGGGACCTCTCCTACGAGCAGTACTTC
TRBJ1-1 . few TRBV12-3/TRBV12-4 CASSLGGLGEAFF TGTGCCAGCTCCCTGGGGGGGTTGGGTGAAGCTTTCTTT
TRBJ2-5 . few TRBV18 CASSLTASQEETQYF TGTGCCAGCTCGCTGACAGCTTCCCAGGAGGAGACCCAGTACTTC
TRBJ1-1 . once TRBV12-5 CASATLRGLEAFF TGTGCTAGTGCCACTTTACGGGGCTTGGAAGCTTTCTTT
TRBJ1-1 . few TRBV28 CASSLIWGNTEAFF TGTGCCAGCAGTTTAATCTGGGGGAACACTGAAGCTTTCTTT
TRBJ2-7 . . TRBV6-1 CASRRMAAGWYEQYF TGTGCCAGCAGGAGGATGGCGGCCGGGTGGTACGAGCAGTACTTC
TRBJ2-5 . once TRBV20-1 CSASPAGETQYF TGCAGTGCTAGTCCGGCGGGAGAGACCCAGTACTTC
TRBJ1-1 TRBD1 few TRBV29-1 CSSQGAVNTEAFF TGCAGCTCTCAGGGGGCCGTGAACACTGAAGCTTTCTTT
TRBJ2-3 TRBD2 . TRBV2 CASRATSPYGDTQYF TGTGCCAGCAGAGCGACTAGCCCATATGGAGATACGCAGTATTTT
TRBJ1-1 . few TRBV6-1 CASSGTVNTEAFF TGTGCCAGCAGCGGGACGGTGAACACTGAAGCTTTCTTT
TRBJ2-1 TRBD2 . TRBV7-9 CASSLYVLAGHNEQFF TGTGCCAGCAGCTTATACGTATTAGCGGGGCACAATGAGCAGTTCTTC
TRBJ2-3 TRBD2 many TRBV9 CASSVAAGGYTDTQYF TGTGCCAGCAGCGTAGCGGCGGGGGGCTACACAGATACGCAGTATTTT